A selection of T cell receptor beta chains follows, all from one sample in a study of blood T cell repertoires in COVID-19. The data were produced by immunoSEQ multiplex PCR, yet TCRdb's version contains in-frame clones alone and is incomplete. Of 95,000 to 150,000 clones in the sample, about 79% were seen once. The sequenced sample consisted of peripheral blood. These receptors all stem from a man aged 65 to 85 with acute or convalescent COVID-19. Each CDR3 is given with its conserved first and last residue. A D gene is named only where the DNA matches it firmly. Only some rows state a clone size, as once, few, many or a class for expanded clones.

v_call	cdr3_length	clone_size	j_call	d_call	cdr3_aa	cdr3_nt
TRBV3-1/TRBV3-2	14	-	TRBJ1-6	-	CASSPQGANSPLHF	TGTGCCAGCAGCCCACAGGGCGCTAATTCACCCCTCCACTTT
TRBV11-2	15	-	TRBJ1-3	TRBD1	CASSSIDRGLNTIYF	TGTGCCAGCAGCTCAATCGACAGGGGGCTGAACACCATATATTTT
TRBV19	15	-	TRBJ2-1	-	CASSISWTGYNEQFF	TGTGCCAGTAGTATTTCGTGGACTGGCTACAATGAGCAGTTCTTC
TRBV5-4	16	-	TRBJ1-6	TRBD1	CASSPTDRGYGSPLHF	TGTGCCAGCAGCCCAACAGACAGGGGCTATGGTTCACCCCTCCACTTT
TRBV7-2	16	few	TRBJ1-2	TRBD1	CASSLTSTGANYGYTF	TGTGCCAGCAGCTTAACATCGACAGGGGCTAACTATGGCTACACCTTC
TRBV6-2/TRBV6-3	17	-	TRBJ2-5	TRBD1	CASRPISGRGIRETQYF	TGTGCCAGCAGACCTATCAGTGGCAGGGGGATCAGAGAGACCCAGTACTTC
TRBV7-2	14	-	TRBJ1-1	-	CASSSPGQNTEAFF	TGTGCCAGCAGCTCCCCGGGACAGAACACTGAAGCTTTCTTT
TRBV12-3/TRBV12-4	13	-	TRBJ1-2	-	CASSLPGHYGYTF	TGTGCCAGCAGTTTGCCAGGGCACTATGGCTACACCTTC
TRBV19	14	-	TRBJ1-2	TRBD1	CASIPGGADYGYTF	TGTGCCAGTATTCCAGGGGGCGCAGACTATGGCTACACCTTC
TRBV30	13	-	TRBJ1-3	-	CALATGWGNTIYF	TGTGCCCTCGCTACAGGGTGGGGAAACACCATATATTTT
TRBV13	12	-	TRBJ1-1	-	CASEKWGGDAFF	TGTGCCAGCGAGAAGTGGGGGGGCGATGCTTTCTTT
TRBV2	14	-	TRBJ1-1	-	CASRGQALSTEAFF	TGTGCCAGCAGGGGGCAGGCCCTAAGCACTGAAGCTTTCTTT
TRBV9	16	-	TRBJ1-3	TRBD1	CASSVRAGGYGNTIYF	TGTGCCAGCAGCGTAAGGGCAGGGGGCTATGGAAACACCATATATTTT
TRBV7-9	17	-	TRBJ2-7	-	CASSSIPGTLGEVEQYF	TGTGCCAGCAGCAGTATTCCCGGGACCTTGGGGGAGGTAGAGCAGTACTTC
TRBV5-1	14	-	TRBJ1-4	-	CASSLGAGREKLFF	TGCGCCAGCAGCTTGGGGGCAGGGCGGGAAAAACTGTTTTTT
TRBV18	14	-	TRBJ2-1	-	CASSPSGFKDEQFF	TGTGCCAGCTCACCATCGGGGTTTAAGGATGAGCAGTTCTTC
TRBV7-2	13	-	TRBJ1-2	-	CASSLYRNDGYTF	TGTGCCAGCAGCTTATACAGGAACGATGGCTACACCTTC
TRBV19	14	-	TRBJ2-7	-	CASSPGQSTYEQYF	TGTGCCAGTAGTCCCGGACAGTCTACCTACGAGCAGTACTTC
TRBV11-3	14	-	TRBJ1-2	-	CASTPSSGSYGYTF	TGTGCCAGCACCCCGAGCAGCGGATCCTATGGCTACACCTTC
TRBV12-3/TRBV12-4	12	-	TRBJ1-1	TRBD1	CASSLLQGAAFF	TGTGCCAGCAGTTTACTCCAGGGGGCAGCTTTCTTT
TRBV7-9	16	-	TRBJ1-1	TRBD1	CASSVTGGHLNTEAFF	TGTGCCAGCAGCGTCACAGGGGGGCACCTGAACACTGAAGCTTTCTTT
TRBV4-3	15	-	TRBJ2-7	TRBD1	CASSQAGTASYEQYF	TGCGCCAGCAGCCAGGCCGGGACAGCCTCCTACGAGCAGTACTTC
TRBV4-1	15	-	TRBJ1-4	TRBD1	CASSQDMGQNEKLFF	TGCGCCAGCAGCCAAGATATGGGACAGAATGAAAAACTGTTTTTT